Shown below are 5 T cell receptor beta chains from a single sample sequenced in a study of blood T cell repertoires in COVID-19. Measured with immunoSEQ multiplex PCR; TCRdb has only the in-frame clones, and not every one. The profile covers fewer than 250,000 clones, with around 90% appearing a single time and approximately 7.3% taken by the ten largest. Sequencing used PBMCs or T cells enriched from blood (not recorded which). These receptors all come from a man under 40 in a cohort exposed to, infected with or recovered from COVID-19 (not recorded which).

V and J are TRBV28 and TRBJ2-3; 8 bases map to TRBD2. Trimming removed 6 bases from V and 1 base from J; junction bases left unmatched: 9. Germline V lookup: CDR1 MDHEN, CDR2 SYDVKM. This CDR3 contains 16 residues. The CDR3 region is CASRETGTSGTDTQYF. The DNA of the CDR3 is TGTGCCAGCAGAGAAACCGGGACTAGTGGCACAGATACGCAGTATTTT.

The genes are TRBV6-2 or TRBV6-3 and TRBJ2-7; the D gene is possibly TRBD1 (6 bases). The germline V gene encodes CDR1 MNHEY and CDR2 SVGEGT. V was pared by 2 bases and J by 6 bases, with 14 bases between. The CDR3 has 14 amino acids. The CDR3 coding sequence is TGTGCCAGCAGTTACGTGGCAGGGGAAAGCGAGCAGTACTTC. It codes for CASSYVAGESEQYF.

The chain joins TRBV29-1 to TRBJ2-7, with D perhaps TRBD1 (5 bases). Between the trimmed V and J ends, which lost 5 bases and 1 base, there was a span of 12 bases. Germline assignment: CDR1 SQVTM and CDR2 ANQGSEA. The CDR3 length is 13 residues. CDR3 bases: TGCAGCGTTCTGCAGGGTGGGTCCTACGAGCAGTACTTC. Its translation is CSVLQGGSYEQYF.

The V gene is TRBV4-1, the J gene TRBJ2-7; 10 positions match TRBD1. Germline V lookup: CDR1 MGHRA, CDR2 YSYEKL. Trimming removed 6 bases from V and 5 bases from J; junction bases left unmatched: 4. The CDR3 has 13 amino acids. The DNA for the CDR3 is TGCGCCAGCAGAGACAGGGGGCGTAACGAGCAGTACTTC. It is translated as CASRDRGRNEQYF.

The rearrangement joins TRBV7-8 to TRBJ1-2; 7 bases align to TRBD1. Germline lookup yields CDR1 SGHVS and CDR2 FQNEAQ. After removal of 6 bases from V and 1 base from J, the junction contained 14 bases not matched to a gene. The CDR3 length is 17 residues. CDR3 in DNA: TGTGCCAGCAGTTTCTTACCGGGACAGAATATTAACTATGGCTACACCTTC. Its translation: CASSFLPGQNINYGYTF.